A selection of T cell receptor beta chains follows, all from one sample in a study of T and B cells in COVID-19 patients. TCRdb redid the calling of the multiplex PCR reads with MiXCR, one entry per CDR3 protein. The sample has under 7,000 distinct CDR3 sequences, approximately 36% seen once; the top ten hold 50% to 70%. The sequencing input was blood. These receptors were collected from a human donor with active COVID-19. Both conserved end residues are part of each CDR3.

v_call	j_call	cdr3_aa
TRBV18	TRBJ2-7	CASSPAGGLLSYEQYF
TRBV6-4	TRBJ2-3	CASSDRTGGTDTQYF
TRBV6-1	TRBJ2-6	CASSDRSSGANVLTF
TRBV12-3/TRBV12-4	TRBJ1-2	CASSANRVDGYTF
TRBV28	TRBJ2-7	CASSYDRLGEQYF
TRBV6-5	TRBJ2-1	CATSGRAGGGEQFF
TRBV20-1	TRBJ1-1	CSARDLRRGTEAFF
TRBV12-3/TRBV12-4	TRBJ2-1	CASSPGVYEQFF
TRBV7-9	TRBJ2-1	CASSETSGGSYNEQFF
TRBV12-3/TRBV12-4	TRBJ1-5	CASSLDGVGAQHF
TRBV4-2	TRBJ2-5	CASSQGVGGAETQYF
TRBV5-4	TRBJ2-1	CASSLGGLSSYNEQFF
TRBV5-5	TRBJ2-2	CASSLVATSVVGELFF
TRBV6-5	TRBJ1-1	CASSTNTGEVEAFF
TRBV27	TRBJ2-1	CASSLNFLQGFNEQFF
TRBV15	TRBJ1-5	CATAQGSNQPQHF
TRBV7-6	TRBJ2-1	CASSFFSLTSGVNEQFF
TRBV27	TRBJ1-1	CASSDRLNTEAFF
TRBV6-4	TRBJ2-2	CARGGRVAGELFF
TRBV30	TRBJ2-5	CAWSLIGGYQETQYF
TRBV19	TRBJ2-1	CASNPREGYNEQFF
TRBV6-5	TRBJ2-1	CASSYYYSSYNEQFF
TRBV6-5	TRBJ2-1	CASSYSIPGLSYNEQFF
TRBV27	TRBJ2-1	CASMRDRSSYNEQFF
TRBV7-4	TRBJ2-5	CASSFRTGKIQETQYF
TRBV19	TRBJ1-5	CASSIPLAGASIQPQHF
TRBV27	TRBJ2-2	CASSLTSGFSGELFF
TRBV10-3	TRBJ1-4	CAVAGTENEKLFF
TRBV6-5	TRBJ2-2	CASSPTGVNTGELFF
TRBV20-1	TRBJ2-1	CSAEEGKGSYNEQFF
TRBV11-2	TRBJ1-2	CASSLRSGGGGYTF
TRBV18	TRBJ1-4	CASSPRQTFLLFF
TRBV5-6	TRBJ2-7	CASSLGQSHYEQYF
TRBV6-2/TRBV6-3	TRBJ2-3	CASSKAQGGRDTQYF
TRBV19	TRBJ2-2	CASSPRGLALTGELFF
TRBV6-5	TRBJ1-4	CASSSSRGPGGEKLFF
TRBV12-3/TRBV12-4	TRBJ1-6	CASSSWTVNSPLHF
TRBV30	TRBJ2-3	CAWSVKAGVDTQYF
TRBV19	TRBJ1-5	CASSIGWGASGQPQHF
TRBV6-1	TRBJ1-5	CASSLLTGGNQPQHF
TRBV5-6	TRBJ1-2	CASRSLGERNYGYTF
TRBV6-6	TRBJ2-1	CASSPSGLDYNEQFF
TRBV20-1	TRBJ1-6	CSARGPDRSSYNSPLHF
TRBV4-3	TRBJ2-7	CASSRGQGAGEQYF
TRBV6-6	TRBJ2-7	CASNQDSAVMEQYF
TRBV27	TRBJ2-1	CASSLSGTYNEQFF
TRBV29-1	TRBJ2-5	CSVKEVASRQETQYF
TRBV20-1	TRBJ2-7	CSARDTLGTSGSSYEQYF
TRBV5-1	TRBJ1-2	CASGQGTLYGYTF
TRBV5-1	TRBJ1-3	CASSLDTFGSGNTIYF
TRBV18	TRBJ2-1	CASSPSAATSKGEQFF
TRBV15	TRBJ1-4	CATSRGDRVTEKLFF
TRBV9	TRBJ2-7	CASSVGQGLSYEQYF
TRBV12-3/TRBV12-4	TRBJ1-1	CASSRTGTGTPNTEAFF
TRBV5-1	TRBJ1-2	CASSLGGVNYGYTF
TRBV12-3/TRBV12-4	TRBJ2-1	CASSYSPSSTYNEQFF
TRBV19	TRBJ1-4	CASSPVVGGTSEKLFF
TRBV5-6	TRBJ2-3	CASSLTSGSTDTQYF
TRBV6-5	TRBJ1-1	CASARARMNTEAFF